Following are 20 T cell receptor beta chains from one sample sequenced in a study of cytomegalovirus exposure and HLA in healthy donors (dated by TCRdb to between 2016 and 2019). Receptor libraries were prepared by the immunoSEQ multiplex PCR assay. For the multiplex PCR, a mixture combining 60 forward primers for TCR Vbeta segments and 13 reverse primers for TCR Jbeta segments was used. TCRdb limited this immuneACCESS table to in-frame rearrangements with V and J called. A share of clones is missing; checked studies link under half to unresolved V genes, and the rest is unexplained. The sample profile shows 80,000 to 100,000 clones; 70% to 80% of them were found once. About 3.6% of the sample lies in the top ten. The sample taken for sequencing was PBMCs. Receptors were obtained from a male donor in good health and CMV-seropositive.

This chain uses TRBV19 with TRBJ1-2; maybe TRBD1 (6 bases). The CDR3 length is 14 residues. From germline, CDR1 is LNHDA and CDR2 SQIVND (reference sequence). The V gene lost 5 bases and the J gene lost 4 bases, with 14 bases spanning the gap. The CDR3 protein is CASSSRTATYGYTF. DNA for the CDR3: TGTGCCAGTAGTTCCCGGACAGCGACCTATGGCTACACCTTC.

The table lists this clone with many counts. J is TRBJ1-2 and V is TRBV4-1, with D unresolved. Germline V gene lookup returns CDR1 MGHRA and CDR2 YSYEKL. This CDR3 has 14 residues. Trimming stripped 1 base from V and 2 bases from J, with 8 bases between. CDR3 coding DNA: TGCGCCAGCAGCCAAGCTGTGGCAAACTATGGCTACACCTTC. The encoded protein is CASSQAVANYGYTF.

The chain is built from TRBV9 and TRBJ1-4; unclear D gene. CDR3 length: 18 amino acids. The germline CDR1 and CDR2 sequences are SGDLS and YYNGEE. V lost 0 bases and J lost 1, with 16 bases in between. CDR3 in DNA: TGTGCCAGCAGCGTAGCCCAGACGCCGAGAGGAACTAATGAAAAACTGTTTTTT. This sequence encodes CASSVAQTPRGTNEKLFF. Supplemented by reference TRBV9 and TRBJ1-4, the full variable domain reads DSGVTQTPKHLITATGQRVTLRCSPRSGDLSVYWYQQSLDQGLQFLIQYYNGEERAKGNILERFSAQQFPDLHSELNLSSLELGDSALYFCASSVAQTPRGTNEKLFFGSGTQLSVL.

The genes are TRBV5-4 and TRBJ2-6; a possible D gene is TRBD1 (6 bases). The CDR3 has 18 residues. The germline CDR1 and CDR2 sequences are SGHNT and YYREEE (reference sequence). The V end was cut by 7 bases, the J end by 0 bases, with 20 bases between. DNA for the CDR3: TGTGCCAGCGGTGTACAGGGTGGGATGAGCTCTGGGGCCAACGTCCTGACTTTC. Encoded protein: CASGVQGGMSSGANVLTF. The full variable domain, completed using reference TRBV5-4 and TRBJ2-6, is ETGVTQSPTHLIKTRGQQVTLRCSSQSGHNTVSWYQQALGQGPQFIFQYYREEENGRGNFPPRFSGLQFPNYSSELNVNALELDDSALYLCASGVQGGMSSGANVLTFGAGSRLTVL.

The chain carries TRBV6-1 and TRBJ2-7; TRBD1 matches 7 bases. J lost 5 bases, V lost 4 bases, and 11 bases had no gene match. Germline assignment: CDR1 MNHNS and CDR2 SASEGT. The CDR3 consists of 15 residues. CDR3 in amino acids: CASSAPGQVPHEQYF. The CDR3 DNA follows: TGTGCCAGCAGTGCCCCTGGACAGGTTCCCCACGAGCAGTACTTC.

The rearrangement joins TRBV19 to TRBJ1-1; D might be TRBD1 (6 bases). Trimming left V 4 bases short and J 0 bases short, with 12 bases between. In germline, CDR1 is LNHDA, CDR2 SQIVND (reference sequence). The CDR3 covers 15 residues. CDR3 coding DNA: TGTGCCAGTAGTACTTCAGGGGTGGTGAACACTGAAGCTTTCTTT. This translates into CASSTSGVVNTEAFF. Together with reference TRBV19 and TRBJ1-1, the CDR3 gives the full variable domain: DGGITQSPKYLFRKEGQNVTLSCEQNLNHDAMYWYRQDPGQGLRLIYYSQIVNDFQKGDIAEGYSVSREKKESFPLTVTSAQKNPTAFYLCASSTSGVVNTEAFFGQGTRLTVV.

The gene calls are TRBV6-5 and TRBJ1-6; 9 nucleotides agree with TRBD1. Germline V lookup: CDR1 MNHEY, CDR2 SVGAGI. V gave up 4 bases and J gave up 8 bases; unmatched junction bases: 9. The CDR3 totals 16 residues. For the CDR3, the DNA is TGTGCCAGCAGTTCTTCCCGGACAGGGGAATATTCACCCCTCCACTTT. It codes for CASSSSRTGEYSPLHF.

The DNA of the CDR3 is TGTGCCAGCAGCTTGCGGGTCAACACAGATACGCAGTATTTT. It is translated as CASSLRVNTDTQYF. The genes are TRBV7-2 and TRBJ2-3, with a possible D match to TRBD2 (5 bases). The ends were cut back, 3 bases at V and 2 bases at J, with 9 bases in the middle. The CDR3 loop spans 14 amino acids. Looked up from germline, CDR1 is SGHTA and CDR2 is FQGNSA.

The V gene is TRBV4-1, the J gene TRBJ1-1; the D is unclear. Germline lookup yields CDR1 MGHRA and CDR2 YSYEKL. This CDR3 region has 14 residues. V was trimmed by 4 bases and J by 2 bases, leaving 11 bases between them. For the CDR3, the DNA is TGCGCCAGCAGCCGTGGGCCATTTAACACTGAAGCTTTCTTT. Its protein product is CASSRGPFNTEAFF.

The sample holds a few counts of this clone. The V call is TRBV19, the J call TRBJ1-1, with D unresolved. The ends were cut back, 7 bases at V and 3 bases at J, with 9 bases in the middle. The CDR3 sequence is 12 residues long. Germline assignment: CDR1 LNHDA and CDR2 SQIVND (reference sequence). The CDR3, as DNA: TGTGCCAGTAACCGGAGGGACACTGAAGCTTTCTTT. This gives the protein CASNRRDTEAFF.

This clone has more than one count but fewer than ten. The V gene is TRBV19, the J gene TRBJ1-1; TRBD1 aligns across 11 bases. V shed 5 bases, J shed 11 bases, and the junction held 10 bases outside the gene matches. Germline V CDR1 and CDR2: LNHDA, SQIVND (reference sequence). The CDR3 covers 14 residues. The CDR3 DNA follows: TGTGCCAGTAGTGCGGACAGGGGGCTAGCCGGGGCTTTCTTT. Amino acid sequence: CASSADRGLAGAFF.

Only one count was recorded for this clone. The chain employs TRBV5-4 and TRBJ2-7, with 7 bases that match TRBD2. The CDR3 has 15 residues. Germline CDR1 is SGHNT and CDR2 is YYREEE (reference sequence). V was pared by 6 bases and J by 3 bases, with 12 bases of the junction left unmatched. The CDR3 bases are TGTGCCAGCACAAGGGAGGCCAGCGGGATCTACGAGCAGTACTTC. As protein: CASTREASGIYEQYF.

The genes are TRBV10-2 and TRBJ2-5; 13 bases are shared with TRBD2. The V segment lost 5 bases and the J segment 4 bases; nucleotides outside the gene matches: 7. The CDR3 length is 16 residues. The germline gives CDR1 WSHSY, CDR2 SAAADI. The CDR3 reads CASSSTSGGAGETQYF. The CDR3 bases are TGCGCCAGCAGTTCTACTAGCGGGGGGGCGGGAGAGACCCAGTACTTC.

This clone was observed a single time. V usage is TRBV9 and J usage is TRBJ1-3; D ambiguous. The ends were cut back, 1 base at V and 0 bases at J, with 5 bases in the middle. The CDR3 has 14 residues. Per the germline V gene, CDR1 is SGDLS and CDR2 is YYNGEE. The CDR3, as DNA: TGTGCCAGCAGCGTACGGGACTCTGGAAACACCATATATTTT. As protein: CASSVRDSGNTIYF. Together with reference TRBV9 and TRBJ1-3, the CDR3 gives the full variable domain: DSGVTQTPKHLITATGQRVTLRCSPRSGDLSVYWYQQSLDQGLQFLIQYYNGEERAKGNILERFSAQQFPDLHSELNLSSLELGDSALYFCASSVRDSGNTIYFGEGSWLTVV.

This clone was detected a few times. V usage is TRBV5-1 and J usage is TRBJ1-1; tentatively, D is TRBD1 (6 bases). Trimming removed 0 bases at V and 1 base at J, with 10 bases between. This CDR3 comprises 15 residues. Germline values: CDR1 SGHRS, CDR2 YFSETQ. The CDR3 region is CASSLEGGGNTEAFF. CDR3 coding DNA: TGCGCCAGCAGCTTGGAAGGGGGGGGGAACACTGAAGCTTTCTTT.

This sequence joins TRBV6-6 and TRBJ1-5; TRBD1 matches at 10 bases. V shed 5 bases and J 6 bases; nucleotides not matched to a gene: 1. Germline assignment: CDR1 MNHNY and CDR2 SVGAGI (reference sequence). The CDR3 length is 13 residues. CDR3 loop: CASSRTGGQPQHF. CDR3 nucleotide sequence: TGTGCCAGCAGTCGGACAGGGGGTCAGCCCCAGCATTTT.

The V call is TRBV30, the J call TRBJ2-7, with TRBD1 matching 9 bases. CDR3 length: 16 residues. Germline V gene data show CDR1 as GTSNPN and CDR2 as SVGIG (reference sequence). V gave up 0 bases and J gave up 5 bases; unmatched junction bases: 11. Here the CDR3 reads CAWSVRPGQGKHEQYF. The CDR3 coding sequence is TGTGCCTGGAGTGTAAGGCCGGGACAGGGCAAACACGAGCAGTACTTC. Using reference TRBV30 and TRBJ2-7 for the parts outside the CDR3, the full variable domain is SQTIHQWPATLVQPVGSPLSLECTVEGTSNPNLYWYRQAAGRGLQLLFYSVGIGQISSEVPQNLSASRPQDRQFILSSKKLLLSDSGFYLCAWSVRPGQGKHEQYFGPGTRLTVT.

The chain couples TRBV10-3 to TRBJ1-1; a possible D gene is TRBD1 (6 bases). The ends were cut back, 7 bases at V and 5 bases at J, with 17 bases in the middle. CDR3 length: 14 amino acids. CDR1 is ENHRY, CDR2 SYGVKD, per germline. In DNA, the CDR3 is TGTGCCATCACCGCCACAGGGCGTGGGACTGAAGCTTTCTTT. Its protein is CAITATGRGTEAFF.

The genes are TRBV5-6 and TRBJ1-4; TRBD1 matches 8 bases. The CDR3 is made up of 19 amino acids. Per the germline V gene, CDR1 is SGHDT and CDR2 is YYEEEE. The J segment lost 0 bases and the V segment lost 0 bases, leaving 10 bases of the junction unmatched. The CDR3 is CASSLGTGRALTTNEKLFF. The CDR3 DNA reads TGTGCCAGCAGCTTGGGGACAGGGCGGGCCCTGACAACTAATGAAAAACTGTTTTTT.

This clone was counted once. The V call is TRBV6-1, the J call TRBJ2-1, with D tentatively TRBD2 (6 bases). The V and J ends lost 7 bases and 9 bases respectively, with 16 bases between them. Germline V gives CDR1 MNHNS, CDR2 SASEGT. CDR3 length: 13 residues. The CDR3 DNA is TGTGCCAGCAATCGGGACTTTATAGGTGAGCAGTTCTTC. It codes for CASNRDFIGEQFF.